A single sample gave rise to the 10 T cell receptor beta chains below, sequenced in a study of shared clonotypes between healthy human individuals. Sequencing was performed with immunoSEQ multiplex PCR; in TCRdb, only in-frame clones are kept and a portion is missing. The repertoire includes some 1,100,000 clones, 75% to 80% of them detected once, and 0.5% to 0.6% sits in the top ten. Material: memory CD4+ T cells from PBMCs. Subset here: CD45RA-negative fraction. The receptors stem from a young man in good health. Some clones in this sample may be carry-over from other donors' samples.

The chain couples TRBV28 to TRBJ1-4; D gene unclear. This CDR3 is built from 14 residues. Between the trimmed V and J ends, which lost 11 bases and 0 bases, there was a span of 13 bases. From germline, CDR1 is MDHEN and CDR2 SYDVKM. CDR3 in amino acids: CAYGRGSTNEKLFF. The CDR3 DNA reads TGTGCCTATGGCCGGGGATCAACTAATGAAAAACTGTTTTTT.

The chain is built from TRBV28 and TRBJ1-2, with 8 bases identical to TRBD1. This CDR3 spans 17 amino acids. V lost 6 bases and J lost 5; bases outside the gene matches: 17. Germline-derived CDR1 and CDR2 are MDHEN and SYDVKM. CDR3 nucleotide sequence: TGTGCCAGCAGCCACAAGGCCTACAGGGGGAGAGGGTATGGCTACACCTTC. This encodes CASSHKAYRGRGYGYTF.

The J gene is TRBJ2-3, the V gene TRBV9; either TRBD1 or TRBD2 may supply D (6 bases each). Germline V gene lookup returns CDR1 SGDLS and CDR2 YYNGEE. This CDR3 is 16 amino acids long. V was cut by 4 bases and J by 3 bases, with 18 bases left in between. The CDR3 region is CASSTRTGTGTDTQYF. The CDR3 coding sequence is TGTGCCAGCAGCACCCGAACAGGGACTGGGACAGATACGCAGTATTTT.

V usage is TRBV14 and J usage is TRBJ2-2, with D tentatively TRBD2 (5 bases). Trimming took 0 bases from V and 0 from J, leaving 11 bases between them. The germline V gene has CDR1 SGHDN and CDR2 FVKESK. This CDR3 has 17 residues. CDR3 coding DNA: TGTGCCAGCAGCCAAGATGGGGAGCGGTCGAACACCGGGGAGCTGTTTTTT. Its protein is CASSQDGERSNTGELFF.

The chain links TRBV7-9 to TRBJ2-5; 10 bases are shared with TRBD2. The CDR3 has 18 amino acids. Trimming at V came to 0 bases and at J to 7 bases, leaving 14 bases not matched to a gene. CDR1 is SEHNR, CDR2 FQNEAQ, per germline (reference sequence). For the CDR3, the DNA is TGTGCCAGCAGCTTAGCGTCTGGTTTAGCGGGAGGAGGTGGGACCCAGTACTTC. This sequence encodes CASSLASGLAGGGGTQYF.

The chain employs TRBV9 and TRBJ2-5; possibly TRBD2 for D (6 bases). The V gene lost 0 bases and the J gene lost 4 bases, with 13 bases spanning the gap. Germline V gene lookup returns CDR1 SGDLS and CDR2 YYNGEE. This CDR3 is 15 amino acids long. The DNA for the CDR3 is TGTGCCAGCAGCGTAGAGGGGAGGCAGGGAGAGACCCAGTACTTC. Protein sequence: CASSVEGRQGETQYF.

In this sample, this clone turned up once. This sequence joins TRBV5-1 and TRBJ2-5; 8 bases fit TRBD1. The CDR3 is 16 amino acids. Germline CDR1 SGHRS, CDR2 YFSETQ. Germline trimming cut 1 base from V and 11 bases from J; bases unmatched to any gene: 16. The chain's CDR3 is CASSLTGRGLFDKQYF. The CDR3 nucleotides are TGCGCCAGCAGCTTGACGGGCAGGGGGCTATTTGACAAGCAGTACTTC.

This chain joins TRBV29-1 and TRBJ2-3; the match to TRBD1 covers 10 bases. The V gene's germline CDR1 is SQVTM and CDR2 ANQGSEA. CDR3 length: 14 residues. The J segment lost 6 bases and the V segment lost 5 bases, leaving 8 bases of the junction unmatched. The CDR3 nucleotides read TGCAGCGTTCTGACAGGGGGCGCCGGGGATACGCAGTATTTT. Its protein product is CSVLTGGAGDTQYF.

The CDR3 region has the DNA TGTGCCAGCAGCTCCGGACTAGCGGGAGCTCCAGATACGCAGTATTTT. The encoded protein is CASSSGLAGAPDTQYF. The J gene is TRBJ2-3, the V gene TRBV7-3; 13 nucleotides align to TRBD2. The CDR3 extends over 16 amino acids. CDR1 SGHTA and CDR2 FQGTGA come from the germline V gene. The ends lost 4 bases at V and 4 bases at J; junction bases unmatched: 5.

There are many counts of this clone. The genes are TRBV11-3 and TRBJ2-5; D remains ambiguous. Trimming removed 0 bases at V and 2 bases at J, with 4 bases between. The CDR3 contains 13 residues. Germline CDR1 is SGHNT and CDR2 is YENEEA. This CDR3 reads CASSLDLQETQYF. The CDR3 DNA is TGTGCCAGCAGCTTAGACCTACAAGAGACCCAGTACTTC.